This passage covers 24 T cell receptor beta chains from one sample sequenced in a study of control samples from healthy donors and cancer patients. Only in-frame clones appear in the TCRdb table, and some are missing; sequencing was by immunoSEQ multiplex PCR. This repertoire shows about 120,000 clones, around 89% found once; its top ten account for approximately 39%. The sequenced sample consisted of blood. The receptor source for this set is a man aged 50 or older in good health.

This chain connects TRBV6-5 to TRBJ2-7; D remains unclear. Germline CDR1 and CDR2: MNHEY and SVGAGI. V was cut by 8 bases and J by 5 bases, with 16 bases left in between. The CDR3 runs 13 residues. Here the CDR3 reads CASSWADTHEQYF. Here the CDR3 DNA reads TGTGCCAGCTCTTGGGCCGACACCCACGAGCAGTACTTC.

This sequence joins TRBV21-1 and TRBJ1-1. TRBV21-1 is labeled a pseudogene. This CDR3 contains 16 residues. The DNA for the CDR3 is TGTGCCAGCAGCAAAGCGCTTTTGGACGTTTACTTTGAAGCTTTCTTT. It translates to CASSKALLDVYFEAFF.

V is TRBV9 and J is TRBJ2-1; no clear D gene. Germline lookup yields CDR1 SGDLS and CDR2 YYNGEE. V lost 0 bases and J lost 6, with 10 bases in between. The CDR3 is 14 amino acids. The chain's CDR3 is CASSVDAASNEQFF. The CDR3 coding sequence is TGTGCCAGCAGCGTAGATGCGGCCAGCAATGAGCAGTTCTTC.

This clone has ten or more counts. The rearrangement links TRBV5-6 to TRBJ2-5; 9 bases fit TRBD2. Germline lookup yields CDR1 SGHDT and CDR2 YYEEEE. V lost 1 base to trimming and J lost 7 bases; unmatched junction nucleotides: 11. This CDR3 contains 16 residues. The CDR3 coding sequence is TGTGCCAGCAGCTTGAGCCAGCGGGGGGTAGGAGCGACCCAGTACTTC. It encodes CASSLSQRGVGATQYF.

This clone was detected a few times. The rearrangement joins TRBV6-6 to TRBJ1-6; D uncertain. There are 18 residues in the CDR3. Germline CDR1 and CDR2: MNHNY and SVGAGI (reference sequence). Trimming left V 5 bases short and J 0 bases short, with 17 bases between. The CDR3 bases are TGTGCCAGCAGTCCCCGGGCGGCGGTGGGCTCCTATAATTCACCCCTCCACTTT. Amino acid sequence: CASSPRAAVGSYNSPLHF.

V gene TRBV6-5 combines with J gene TRBJ2-5; possible D gene TRBD1, 8 bases. Germline V gene data show CDR1 as MNHEY and CDR2 as SVGAGI. This CDR3 is 14 amino acids long. V was shortened by 7 bases and J by 5 bases, with 17 bases between the two germline ends. In DNA form, the CDR3 reads TGTGCCAGCATCCCACAGGGGGGGTCGGAGACCCAGTACTTC. Its protein product is CASIPQGGSETQYF.

This clone came up once. The chain combines TRBV6-5 with TRBJ1-1; no clear D gene. CDR3 length: 12 residues. V was shortened by 4 bases and J by 5 bases, with 8 bases between the two germline ends. CDR1 MNHEY and CDR2 SVGAGI come from the germline V gene. CDR3 protein: CASSSPGTEAFF. CDR3 in DNA: TGTGCCAGCAGTTCACCGGGGACTGAAGCTTTCTTT.

The V and J genes are TRBV20-1 and TRBJ1-3; D not certain. Germline-derived CDR1 and CDR2 are DFQATT and SNEGSKA (reference sequence). The CDR3 extends over 13 amino acids. The V and J ends lost 3 bases and 1 base respectively, with 7 bases between them. DNA of the CDR3: TGCAGTGCTAGTTCGCCTTCTGGAAACACCATATATTTT. Protein sequence: CSASSPSGNTIYF.

V gene TRBV29-1 combines with J gene TRBJ2-7; tentative D call: TRBD2 (5 bases). The CDR3 is made up of 12 amino acids. V lost 4 bases, J lost 6 bases, and 13 bases lay in between. CDR1 and CDR2 (germline): SQVTM, ANQGSEA. This chain's CDR3 is CSVVRGTGEQYF. CDR3 sequence (DNA): TGCAGCGTTGTCCGGGGAACCGGCGAGCAGTACTTC.

The chain combines TRBV7-9 with TRBJ1-1; no firm D call. Per germline, CDR1 SEHNR and CDR2 FQNEAQ (reference sequence). The CDR3 has 13 residues. V was cut by 3 bases and J by 1 base, with 6 bases left in between. CDR3 nucleotide sequence: TGTGCCAGCAGCTTCCAAGCGAACACTGAAGCTTTCTTT. Translating gives CASSFQANTEAFF.

This rearrangement joins TRBV11-3 to TRBJ2-6; D remains ambiguous. The CDR3 loop spans 14 amino acids. V lost 5 bases to trimming and J lost 4 bases, with 9 bases between them. CDR1 and CDR2 (germline): SGHNT, YENEEA. The CDR3 nucleotides read TGTGCCAGCAGCCCCAGTAGGGGGGCCAACGTCCTGACTTTC. Its protein product is CASSPSRGANVLTF.

This clone was found a few times. The J gene is TRBJ1-2, the V gene TRBV12-3 or TRBV12-4, with D perhaps matching TRBD1 (6 bases). The CDR3 is made up of 12 amino acids. The V end lost 1 base, the J end lost 9 bases, and 9 bases lay between the germline ends. The CDR3, as DNA: TGTGCCAGCAGTTTAGGGGGGGGCAGCTACACCTTC. It encodes CASSLGGGSYTF.

This clone has only one observation. J is TRBJ1-3 and V is TRBV9, with D unresolved. V shed 0 bases and J shed 0 bases, with 10 bases lying between them. Germline CDR1 SGDLS, CDR2 YYNGEE. This CDR3 is 16 amino acids long. Here the CDR3 DNA reads TGTGCCAGCAGCGTAGAAGGGCAGATCTCTGGAAACACCATATATTTT. This codes for CASSVEGQISGNTIYF.

The CDR3 reads CASSLQGLAGGLYNEQFF. The DNA for the CDR3 is TGTGCCAGCAGCTTACAAGGACTAGCGGGGGGATTGTACAATGAGCAGTTCTTC. The chain links TRBV7-2 to TRBJ2-1, with 14 positions matching TRBD2. The germline CDR1 and CDR2 sequences are SGHTA and FQGNSA. The J segment lost 4 bases and the V segment lost 2 bases, leaving 7 bases of the junction unmatched. The CDR3 consists of 18 residues.

The rearrangement joins TRBV6-5 to TRBJ2-1; 7 nucleotides align to TRBD1. The CDR3 runs 15 residues. CDR1 and CDR2 from the germline V gene are MNHEY and SVGAGI. V lost 0 bases and J lost 6; bases outside the gene matches: 5. The CDR3 bases are TGTGCCAGCAGTTACTCGAGTGGGACAGCCAATGAGCAGTTCTTC. Translation: CASSYSSGTANEQFF.

The V gene is TRBV9, the J gene TRBJ2-2; TRBD1 might be the D (6 bases). The CDR3 has 16 residues. The V gene's germline CDR1 is SGDLS and CDR2 YYNGEE. V was shortened by 0 bases and J by 1 base, with 10 bases between the two germline ends. Here the CDR3 DNA reads TGTGCCAGCAGCGTAGAGCAGGGGCGGAACACCGGGGAGCTGTTTTTT. This sequence encodes CASSVEQGRNTGELFF.

J is TRBJ2-7 and V is TRBV11-2; maybe TRBD1 (5 bases). The ends were cut back, 2 bases at V and 7 bases at J, with 15 bases in the middle. The length of the CDR3 is 14 residues. Germline loops: CDR1 SGHAT, CDR2 FQNNGV. The CDR3 loop reads CASSLILSGNEQYF. The DNA of the CDR3 is TGTGCCAGCAGCTTAATTCTTTCAGGGAATGAGCAGTACTTC. Full variable domain (missing parts from reference TRBV11-2 and TRBJ2-7): EAGVAQSPRYKIIEKRQSVAFWCNPISGHATLYWYQQILGQGPKLLIQFQNNGVVDDSQLPKDRFSAERLKGVDSTLKIQPAKLEDSAVYLCASSLILSGNEQYFGPGTRLTVT.

The chain uses TRBV6-6 and TRBJ2-2; D gene uncertain. The CDR3 covers 16 residues. Trimming shortened V by 6 bases and J by 0 bases, and 14 bases separated the two germline ends. Germline lookup yields CDR1 MNHNY and CDR2 SVGAGI (reference sequence). The CDR3 nucleotides read TGTGCCAGCAGGACTCTGGGCGGAGCGAACACCGGGGAGCTGTTTTTT. Translation gives CASRTLGGANTGELFF.

V usage is TRBV15 and J usage is TRBJ1-2; TRBD1 matches at 8 bases. Trimming took 2 bases from V and 8 from J; bases not matched to a gene: 4. This CDR3 contains 13 residues. Looked up from germline, CDR1 is LNHNV and CDR2 is YYDKDF (reference sequence). The chain's CDR3 is CATSRQGAQGYTF. DNA of the CDR3: TGTGCCACCAGCAGACAGGGGGCGCAGGGCTACACCTTC. Complete variable domain (other parts from reference TRBV15 and TRBJ1-2): DAMVIQNPRYQVTQFGKPVTLSCSQTLNHNVMYWYQQKSSQAPKLLFHYYDKDFNNEADTPDNFQSRRPNTSFCFLDIRSPGLGDTAMYLCATSRQGAQGYTFGSGTRLTVV.

The chain has TRBV15 and TRBJ2-7; no clear D. This CDR3 has 13 amino acids. V dropped 0 bases and J dropped 0 bases, with 3 bases sitting between them. Germline V gene lookup returns CDR1 LNHNV and CDR2 YYDKDF (reference sequence). The CDR3 region is CATSRDPSYEQYF. The CDR3 DNA reads as TGTGCCACCAGCAGAGATCCCTCCTACGAGCAGTACTTC.

The chain has TRBV18 and TRBJ2-2, with a possible D match to TRBD1 (6 bases). V shed 2 bases and J shed 6 bases, with 10 bases lying between them. The germline V gene encodes CDR1 KGHSH and CDR2 LQKENI. This CDR3 comprises 14 residues. The CDR3 region has the DNA TGTGCCAGCTCACCAGACAGGTCGTCCGGGGAGCTGTTTTTT. Translated, it gives CASSPDRSSGELFF.

The sample holds a few counts of this clone. The rearrangement links TRBV7-9 to TRBJ1-5; D unclear. CDR1 SEHNR and CDR2 FQNEAQ come from the germline V gene (reference sequence). CDR3 length: 17 amino acids. V was clipped by 1 base and J by 4 bases, with 17 bases between them. The CDR3 loop reads CASSLGTAWEPNQPQHF. CDR3 nucleotide sequence: TGTGCCAGCAGCTTAGGGACCGCGTGGGAGCCTAATCAGCCCCAGCATTTT.

The chain employs TRBV5-1 and TRBJ2-7, with D unresolved. The CDR3 has 13 residues. Trimming stripped 0 bases from V and 6 bases from J, with 10 bases between. Germline CDR1 SGHRS, CDR2 YFSETQ. CDR3 sequence (DNA): TGCGCCAGCAGCTTGGATTTTGTGGGCGAGCAGTACTTC. Residues: CASSLDFVGEQYF.

V usage is TRBV9 and J usage is TRBJ2-4, with 7 bases that match TRBD1. The germline V gene encodes CDR1 SGDLS and CDR2 YYNGEE. This CDR3 is built from 16 residues. Unmatched junction bases numbered 6, after V lost 3 bases and J lost 0 bases. The CDR3 DNA reads as TGTGCCAGCAGCGCGGGACAGACTCTAGCCAAAAACATTCAGTACTTC. Protein sequence: CASSAGQTLAKNIQYF.